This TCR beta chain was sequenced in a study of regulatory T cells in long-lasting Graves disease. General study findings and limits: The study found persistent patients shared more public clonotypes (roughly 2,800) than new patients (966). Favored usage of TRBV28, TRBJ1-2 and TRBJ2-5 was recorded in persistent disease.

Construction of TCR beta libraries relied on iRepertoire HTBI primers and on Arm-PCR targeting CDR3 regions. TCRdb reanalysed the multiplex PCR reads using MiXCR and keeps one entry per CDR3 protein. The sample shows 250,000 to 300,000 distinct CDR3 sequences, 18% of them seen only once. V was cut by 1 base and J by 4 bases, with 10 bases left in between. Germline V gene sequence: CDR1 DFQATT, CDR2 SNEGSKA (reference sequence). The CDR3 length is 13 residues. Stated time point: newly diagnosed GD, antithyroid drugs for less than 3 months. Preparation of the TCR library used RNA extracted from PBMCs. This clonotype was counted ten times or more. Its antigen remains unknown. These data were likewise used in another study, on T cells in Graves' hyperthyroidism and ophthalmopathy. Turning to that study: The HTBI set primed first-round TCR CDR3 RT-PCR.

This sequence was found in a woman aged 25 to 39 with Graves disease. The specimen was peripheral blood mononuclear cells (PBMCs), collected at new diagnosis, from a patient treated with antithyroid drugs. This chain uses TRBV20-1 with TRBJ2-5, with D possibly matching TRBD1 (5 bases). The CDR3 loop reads CSARGGQGETQYF. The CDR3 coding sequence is TGCAGTGCTAGAGGGGGCCAGGGAGAGACCCAGTACTTC.